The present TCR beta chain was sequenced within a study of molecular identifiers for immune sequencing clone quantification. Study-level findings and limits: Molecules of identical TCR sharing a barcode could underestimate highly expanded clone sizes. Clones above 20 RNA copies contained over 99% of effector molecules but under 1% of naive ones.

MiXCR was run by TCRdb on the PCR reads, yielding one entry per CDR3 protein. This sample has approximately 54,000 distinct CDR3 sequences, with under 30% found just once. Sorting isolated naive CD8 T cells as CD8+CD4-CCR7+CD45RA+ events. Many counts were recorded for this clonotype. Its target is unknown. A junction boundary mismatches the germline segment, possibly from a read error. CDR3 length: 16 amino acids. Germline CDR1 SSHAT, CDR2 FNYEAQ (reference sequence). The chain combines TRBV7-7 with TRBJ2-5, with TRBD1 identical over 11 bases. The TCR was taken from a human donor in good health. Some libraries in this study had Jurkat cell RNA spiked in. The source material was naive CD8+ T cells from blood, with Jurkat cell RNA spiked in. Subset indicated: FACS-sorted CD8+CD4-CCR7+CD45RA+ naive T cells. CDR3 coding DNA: TGTGCTAGCAGCCTGGAGCCCGGGACAGGGGGTCAGACCCAGTACTTC. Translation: CASSLEPGTGGQTQYF.